These 10 T cell receptor beta chains originate from one sample sequenced in a study of early T cells in non-severe SARS-CoV-2 infection. TCRdb ran MiXCR on the 5' RACE reads and lists one entry per CDR3 protein. The table records almost 30,000 distinct CDR3 sequences, less than 6.5% of them present only once. Material: whole blood. Source of these receptors: an adult who was a healthcare worker with PCR-confirmed SARS-CoV-2 infection or an uninfected control (not recorded which).

In its sample, this clonotype was seen many times. The chain uses TRBV11-2 and TRBJ2-1, with unresolved D. Trimming pared 3 bases from V and 0 bases from J, leaving 9 bases between. CDR3 length equals 15 residues. Per germline, CDR1 SGHAT and CDR2 FQNNGV. The CDR3 sequence is CASSFRRSSYNEQFF. The CDR3 coding sequence is TGTGCCAGCAGCTTTAGGCGTAGCTCCTACAATGAGCAGTTCTTC.

A word on this clonotype: A much larger clonotype is one base distant, so this may be a read error. J is TRBJ2-4 and V is TRBV20-1; D may match TRBD1 or TRBD2 (5 bases each). CDR3 size: 14 residues. V gave up 4 bases and J gave up 3 bases, with 13 bases separating them. Germline V gene lookup returns CDR1 DFQATT and CDR2 SNEGSKA (reference sequence). DNA of the CDR3: TGCAGTGCTATAGAGGGGATTGTCAAAAACATTCAGTACTTC. Residues: CSAIEGIVKNIQYF.

This clonotype has at least ten counts. The CDR3 DNA is TGCAGTGCTAGAAGGACTAGTGGCACAGATACGCAGTATTTT. Protein sequence: CSARRTSGTDTQYF. This chain joins TRBV20-1 and TRBJ2-3; 7 positions match TRBD2. The germline V gene encodes CDR1 DFQATT and CDR2 SNEGSKA (reference sequence). V lost 2 bases and J lost 1; bases outside the gene matches: 3. This CDR3 region has 14 residues.

This clonotype is classed as medium-sized (0.01 to 0.1%). J is TRBJ2-5 and V is TRBV7-8; 10 positions match TRBD2. Germline trimming cut 2 bases from V and 5 bases from J; bases unmatched to any gene: 2. The CDR3 sequence is 14 residues long. Looked up from germline, CDR1 is SGHVS and CDR2 is FQNEAQ. CDR3: CASSLSGGVETQYF. The DNA of the CDR3 is TGTGCCAGCAGCTTAAGCGGGGGGGTCGAGACCCAGTACTTC.

This clonotype was detected many times. The chain combines TRBV12-3 or TRBV12-4 with TRBJ2-4, with no clear D. Deletions cut 4 bases from V and 4 bases from J, with 14 bases between. This CDR3 contains 15 residues. DNA of the CDR3: TGTGCCAGCAGTTCCTTAAGGCGCAGTAAAAACATTCAGTACTTC. Protein product: CASSSLRRSKNIQYF.

Ten or more counts support this clonotype. This rearrangement joins TRBV20-1 to TRBJ1-4, with unresolved D. The CDR3 loop spans 12 amino acids. The germline V gene encodes CDR1 DFQATT and CDR2 SNEGSKA (reference sequence). Trimming took off 2 bases at V and 2 bases at J, with 3 bases between the two ends. CDR3 nucleotide sequence: TGCAGTGCTAGATGGACTAATGAAAAACTGTTTTTT. This translates into CSARWTNEKLFF.

This clonotype rates as medium-sized. V and J are TRBV27 and TRBJ1-6; D is ambiguous. V dropped 8 bases and J dropped 6 bases, with 8 bases sitting between them. From germline, CDR1 is MNHEY and CDR2 SMNVEV (reference sequence). This CDR3 has 12 amino acids. CDR3 region: CASGDLNSPLHF. CDR3 nucleotide sequence: TGTGCCAGCGGGGATCTTAATTCACCCCTCCACTTT.

The CDR3 loop is CASRPPGGAANEKLFF. The CDR3, as DNA: TGTGCCAGCAGACCCCCAGGGGGCGCCGCTAATGAAAAACTGTTTTTT. The rearrangement links TRBV5-8 to TRBJ1-4; TRBD1 matches at 8 bases. The CDR3 has 16 amino acids. Germline lookup yields CDR1 SGHTS and CDR2 YDEGEE. Germline trimming cut 5 bases from V and 3 bases from J; bases unmatched to any gene: 9.

The sample holds many counts of this clonotype. The chain employs TRBV12-3 or TRBV12-4 and TRBJ2-7; 11 nucleotides line up with TRBD1. This CDR3 comprises 15 residues. V was clipped by 2 bases and J by 7 bases; unmatched bases: 7. CDR3 residues: CASSLSGQGADEQYF. The CDR3 DNA sequence: TGTGCCAGCAGTTTATCCGGACAGGGGGCTGATGAGCAGTACTTC.

This clonotype was detected many times. The gene calls are TRBV5-5 and TRBJ1-2; D is possibly TRBD1 (5 bases). This CDR3 comprises 16 residues. The V gene lost 1 base and the J gene lost 8 bases, with 21 bases spanning the gap. Germline V gene lookup returns CDR1 SGHKS and CDR2 YYEKEE (reference sequence). The CDR3 bases are TGTGCCAGCAGCTTGTTTGACCTCACCGGGGCGCGGGGCTACACCTTC. It is translated as CASSLFDLTGARGYTF.